In its sample, the clone carrying this TCR beta chain was seen a few times. The CDR3 totals 11 residues. The V gene lost 6 bases and the J gene lost 8 bases, with 10 bases spanning the gap. CDR1 and CDR2 from the germline V gene are MDHEN and SYDVKM. Both subsets, CD45RA+ naive and CD45RA-negative memory, were split from the CD4+ cells. This specimen comes from a study of shared clonotypes between healthy human individuals. Overall study context: Three plates were used per donor for CD4 naive, three for CD4 memory, two for CD8 naive and one for CD8 memory.

Data came from immunoSEQ multiplex PCR; TCRdb stores just in-frame clones and leaves some out. The profile covers around 510,000 clones, with around 95% appearing a single time and about 0.059% taken by the ten largest. The sequencing sample was made of naive CD4+ T cells sorted from blood. Subset of the sample: CD45RA+ positively selected. The TCR was taken from a woman aged 25 to 45 in good health. This chain joins TRBV28 and TRBJ1-1; tentative D call: TRBD1 (5 bases). The CDR3 here is CASSQRDEAFF. The CDR3 DNA reads as TGTGCCAGCAGCCAGAGGGACGAAGCTTTCTTT. The whole variable domain, remainder taken from reference TRBV28 and TRBJ1-1, is DVKVTQSSRYLVKRTGEKVFLECVQDMDHENMFWYRQDPGLGLRLIYFSYDVKMKEKGDIPEGYSVSREKKERFSLILESASTNQTSMYLCASSQRDEAFFGQGTRLTVV.